This TCR beta chain appears in the sequencing data of a study of cytomegalovirus exposure and HLA in healthy donors. Study conclusions and caveats: The finding came from a later analysis; first-cohort TCR clusters tended to co-occur in the 130 or so validation repertoires.

Libraries were prepared by immunoSEQ multiplex PCR; TCRdb keeps only in-frame clonotypes and omits some of them. The sample holds approximately 56,000 clones, over 85% seen once. The CDR3 totals 13 residues. CDR1 MNHNY and CDR2 SVGAGI come from the germline V gene (reference sequence). V was cut by 6 bases and J by 8 bases, with 16 bases left in between. Note on this clone: Its antigen remains unknown.

This rearrangement joins TRBV6-6 to TRBJ1-2; TRBD1 might be the D (5 bases). The sample consisted of PBMCs. The TCR sequence derives from a young man in good health and CMV-seronegative. The CDR3 sequence: CASSPPGGIGYTF. The CDR3 DNA sequence: TGTGCCAGCAGCCCTCCGGGGGGGATAGGCTACACCTTC.